This T cell receptor (beta chain) was sequenced for a study of cytomegalovirus exposure and HLA in healthy donors. Whole-study findings and limits: Across HLA loci, a later analysis found differing TCR association rates, with DRB1 most and HLA-C fewest.

Points on this clone: Its specificity is not known.

The germline V and J ends were trimmed by 7 bases and 5 bases, with 17 bases remaining between them. The germline V gene encodes CDR1 SNHLY and CDR2 FYNNEI. This CDR3 is built from 15 residues. The primer mix had 60 Vbeta and 13 Jbeta primers. Original analysis: In a later analysis, the count reached 80 million or so unique TCR beta chains, with roughly 9.9 million shared. Libraries were prepared by immunoSEQ multiplex PCR; TCRdb keeps only in-frame clonotypes and omits some of them. D and trimming were read from the DNA, whereas the V and J calls and clone size are those reported in that table. Of approximately 120,000 clones in the sample, 60% to 85% were seen once.

Sequencing was carried out using PBMCs. This TCR came from a female donor in good health and CMV-seronegative. The V call is TRBV2, the J call TRBJ1-4, with a weak D call TRBD1 (6 bases). The CDR3 DNA is TGTGCCAGCACCCCTTTGCGGGGGACAAATGAAAAACTGTTTTTT. Encoded protein: CASTPLRGTNEKLFF.